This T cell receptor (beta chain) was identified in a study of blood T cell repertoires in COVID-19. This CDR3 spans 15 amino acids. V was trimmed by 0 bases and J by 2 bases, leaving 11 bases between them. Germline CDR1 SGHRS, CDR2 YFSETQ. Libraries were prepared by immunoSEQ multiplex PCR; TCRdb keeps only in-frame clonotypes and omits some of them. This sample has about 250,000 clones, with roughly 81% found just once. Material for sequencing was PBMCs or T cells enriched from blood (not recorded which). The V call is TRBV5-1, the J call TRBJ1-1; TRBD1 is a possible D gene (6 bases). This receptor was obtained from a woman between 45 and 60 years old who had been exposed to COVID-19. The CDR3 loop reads CASSLAGTLNTEAFF. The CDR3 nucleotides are TGCGCCAGCAGCTTGGCCGGGACACTTAACACTGAAGCTTTCTTT.